Below, 18 T cell receptor beta chains from the same sample are listed, as sequenced in a study of blood T cell repertoires in COVID-19. Here immunoSEQ multiplex PCR was the method, and the copy in TCRdb shows in-frame clones only, minus some. Here the sample spans 100,000 to 150,000 clones, about four fifths being singletons. The specimen sequenced was peripheral blood. The receptors derive from a man between 25 and 39 years old with COVID-19, enrolled during active disease.

V usage is TRBV7-9 and J usage is TRBJ1-1, with TRBD1 identical over 7 bases. The ends lost 4 bases at V and 1 base at J; junction bases unmatched: 0. Germline V gene sequence: CDR1 SEHNR, CDR2 FQNEAQ (reference sequence). This CDR3 spans 13 amino acids. CDR3 in DNA: TGTGCCAGCAGCTACAGGGGGAACACTGAAGCTTTCTTT. Translated, it gives CASSYRGNTEAFF.

This clone was observed once. The chain uses TRBV12-1 and TRBJ1-3; no DNA check was done on the table's D call, TRBD1. TRBV12-1 is a recognized pseudogene. This CDR3 region has 14 residues. This CDR3 reads CASSPQGPGNTIYF. CDR3 in DNA: TGTGCCAGCAGCCCCCAGGGGCCTGGAAACACCATATATTTT.

The V call is TRBV19, the J call TRBJ2-7; 8 nucleotides match TRBD2. Trimming cost V 4 bases and J 3 bases; bases outside gene matches: 2. CDR1 is LNHDA and CDR2 is SQIVND in the germline V gene (reference sequence). The CDR3 is 13 residues long. CDR3 region: CASSTREGYEQYF. The CDR3 DNA sequence: TGTGCCAGTAGTACCCGGGAGGGCTACGAGCAGTACTTC.

The chain has TRBV4-1 and TRBJ2-6; D not resolved. The CDR3 sequence is 16 residues long. V lost 0 bases to trimming and J lost 0 bases, with 6 bases between them. The germline V gene encodes CDR1 MGHRA and CDR2 YSYEKL. As DNA, the CDR3 is TGCGCCAGCAGCCAAGAATCGGTCTCTGGGGCCAACGTCCTGACTTTC. Translating it yields CASSQESVSGANVLTF.

The V and J genes are TRBV5-1 and TRBJ1-1; 11 nucleotides match TRBD1. The CDR3 length is 14 residues. V dropped 4 bases and J dropped 3; count of bases not matched to a gene: 2. The germline gives CDR1 SGHRS, CDR2 YFSETQ. The CDR3 loop reads CASSKGQGDTEAFF. Here the CDR3 DNA reads TGCGCCAGCAGCAAGGGACAGGGGGACACTGAAGCTTTCTTT.

This chain connects TRBV4-3 to TRBJ2-7, with D uncertain. In germline, CDR1 is LGHNA, CDR2 YSLEER. Trimming removed 0 bases from V and 0 bases from J, with 9 bases in between. The CDR3 has 15 residues. The DNA for the CDR3 is TGCGCCAGCAGCCAAGATACGGGTGGCTCCTACGAGCAGTACTTC. Its protein is CASSQDTGGSYEQYF.

This clone was seen only once. The chain employs TRBV5-1 and TRBJ2-7; perhaps TRBD2 as D (6 bases). Germline V gene data show CDR1 as SGHRS and CDR2 as YFSETQ. The CDR3 sequence is 14 residues long. Trimming stripped 0 bases from V and 3 bases from J, with 10 bases between. In DNA, the CDR3 is TGCGCCAGCAGCTTGGGACTAGTAAACTACGAGCAGTACTTC. Residues: CASSLGLVNYEQYF.

The sample holds a few counts of this clone. The chain is built from TRBV2 and TRBJ1-3, with 8 bases matching TRBD1. The CDR3 has 16 residues. Germline CDR1 and CDR2: SNHLY and FYNNEI. J was trimmed by 2 bases and V by 5 bases; bases with no gene match: 8. The CDR3 DNA sequence: TGTGCCAGCAGTTATACAGGGGGACCAACTGGAAACACCATATATTTT. Protein sequence: CASSYTGGPTGNTIYF.

The chain links TRBV19 to TRBJ1-5; the match to TRBD1 covers 10 bases. The J segment lost 2 bases and the V segment lost 7 bases, leaving 2 bases of the junction unmatched. Germline V gives CDR1 LNHDA, CDR2 SQIVND (reference sequence). The CDR3 runs to 14 residues. The CDR3 DNA reads TGTGCCAGTACCGGGACAGGGGGCAATCAGCCCCAGCATTTT. It codes for CASTGTGGNQPQHF.

This clone turned up a few times. The chain links TRBV4-2 to TRBJ2-2; a possible D gene is TRBD2 (6 bases). The CDR3 length is 15 residues. Germline values: CDR1 LGHNA, CDR2 YNFKEQ. V was cut by 2 bases and J by 6 bases, with 13 bases left in between. As DNA, the CDR3 is TGTGCCAGCAGCCAACCTAGACTAGAACCCGGGGAGCTGTTTTTT. Its protein is CASSQPRLEPGELFF.

The J gene is TRBJ1-3, the V gene TRBV2; 9 bases are a match to TRBD1. J lost 2 bases, V lost 8 bases, and 4 bases had no gene match. The CDR3 is 14 amino acids. Germline CDR1 SNHLY, CDR2 FYNNEI. The CDR3 region is CASGGQGTGNTIYF. The CDR3 coding sequence is TGTGCCAGCGGTGGACAGGGGACTGGAAACACCATATATTTT.

As regards this clone: A read error may account for a junction end that differs from germline. The chain combines TRBV5-1 with TRBJ1-2; 7 bases fit TRBD1. The CDR3 runs 14 residues. Germline-derived CDR1 and CDR2 are SGHRS and YFSETQ. CDR3 residues: CASSPYRGPVGYTF. In nucleotides, the CDR3 is TGTGCCAGCAGCCCGTACAGGGGCCCTGTTGGCTACACCTTC.

This clone was picked up one time. The chain links TRBV28 to TRBJ1-6; D ambiguous. Per the germline V gene, CDR1 is MDHEN and CDR2 is SYDVKM. V was trimmed by 5 bases and J by 7 bases, leaving 15 bases between them. CDR3 length: 15 residues. CDR3 loop: CASSAGLHFNSPLHF. Here the CDR3 DNA reads TGTGCCAGCAGTGCCGGACTCCACTTCAATTCACCCCTCCACTTT. Full variable domain (rest looked up from reference TRBV28 and TRBJ1-6): DVKVTQSSRYLVKRTGEKVFLECVQDMDHENMFWYRQDPGLGLRLIYFSYDVKMKEKGDIPEGYSVSREKKERFSLILESASTNQTSMYLCASSAGLHFNSPLHFGNGTRLTVT.

The chain joins TRBV6-2 or TRBV6-3 to TRBJ1-1; a possible D gene is TRBD1 (5 bases). The CDR3 totals 12 residues. The germline gives CDR1 MNHEY, CDR2 SVGEGT. Deletions cut 5 bases from V and 5 bases from J, with 9 bases between. Written as DNA, the CDR3 is TGTGCCAGCAGTATAGGACAAACTGAAGCTTTCTTT. This translates into CASSIGQTEAFF.

V gene TRBV9 combines with J gene TRBJ2-7; D remains unclear. The CDR3 runs to 14 residues. V lost 0 bases and J 1 base, leaving 8 bases between the germline ends. From germline, CDR1 is SGDLS and CDR2 YYNGEE. CDR3 sequence reads: CASSVGERSYEQYF. For the CDR3, the DNA is TGTGCCAGCAGCGTAGGAGAGCGTTCCTACGAGCAGTACTTC. Full variable domain (rest looked up from reference TRBV9 and TRBJ2-7): DSGVTQTPKHLITATGQRVTLRCSPRSGDLSVYWYQQSLDQGLQFLIQYYNGEERAKGNILERFSAQQFPDLHSELNLSSLELGDSALYFCASSVGERSYEQYFGPGTRLTVT.

J is TRBJ1-1 and V is TRBV27; D is unclear. Germline V gives CDR1 MNHEY, CDR2 SMNVEV (reference sequence). V lost 6 bases, J lost 1 base, and 12 bases lay in between. The length of the CDR3 is 14 residues. The CDR3 reads CASRNQRENTEAFF. The CDR3 DNA sequence: TGTGCCAGCAGGAACCAGCGGGAGAACACTGAAGCTTTCTTT.

V gene TRBV28 combines with J gene TRBJ1-1; TRBD1 matches 7 bases. Germline trimming cut 5 bases from V and 1 base from J; bases unmatched to any gene: 13. The CDR3 length is 17 residues. Germline V gene data show CDR1 as MDHEN and CDR2 as SYDVKM. The CDR3 DNA reads TGTGCCAGCAGTCTCTCCGACAGGGACGGGGAGAACACTGAAGCTTTCTTT. Translation gives CASSLSDRDGENTEAFF.

The J gene is TRBJ2-5, the V gene TRBV11-2, with 8 bases matching TRBD1. The germline CDR1 and CDR2 sequences are SGHAT and FQNNGV. V dropped 5 bases and J dropped 1; count of bases not matched to a gene: 6. The CDR3 is 15 amino acids. CDR3 DNA sequence: TGTGCCAGCAGCACCCGGACAGGGTTCCAAGAGACCCAGTACTTC. Translation gives CASSTRTGFQETQYF.